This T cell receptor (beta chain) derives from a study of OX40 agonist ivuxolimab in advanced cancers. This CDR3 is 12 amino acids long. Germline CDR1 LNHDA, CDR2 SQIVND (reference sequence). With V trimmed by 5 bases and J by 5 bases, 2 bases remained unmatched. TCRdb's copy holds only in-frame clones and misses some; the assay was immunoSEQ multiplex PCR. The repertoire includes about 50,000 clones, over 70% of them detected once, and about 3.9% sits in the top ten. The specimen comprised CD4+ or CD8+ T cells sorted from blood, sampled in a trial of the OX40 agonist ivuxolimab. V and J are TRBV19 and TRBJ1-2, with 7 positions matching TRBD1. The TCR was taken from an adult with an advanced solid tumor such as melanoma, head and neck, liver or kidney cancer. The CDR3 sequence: CASSPTGYGYTF. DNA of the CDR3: TGTGCCAGTAGTCCGACAGGGTATGGCTACACCTTC. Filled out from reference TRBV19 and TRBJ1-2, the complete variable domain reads DGGITQSPKYLFRKEGQNVTLSCEQNLNHDAMYWYRQDPGQGLRLIYYSQIVNDFQKGDIAEGYSVSREKKESFPLTVTSAQKNPTAFYLCASSPTGYGYTFGSGTRLTVV.